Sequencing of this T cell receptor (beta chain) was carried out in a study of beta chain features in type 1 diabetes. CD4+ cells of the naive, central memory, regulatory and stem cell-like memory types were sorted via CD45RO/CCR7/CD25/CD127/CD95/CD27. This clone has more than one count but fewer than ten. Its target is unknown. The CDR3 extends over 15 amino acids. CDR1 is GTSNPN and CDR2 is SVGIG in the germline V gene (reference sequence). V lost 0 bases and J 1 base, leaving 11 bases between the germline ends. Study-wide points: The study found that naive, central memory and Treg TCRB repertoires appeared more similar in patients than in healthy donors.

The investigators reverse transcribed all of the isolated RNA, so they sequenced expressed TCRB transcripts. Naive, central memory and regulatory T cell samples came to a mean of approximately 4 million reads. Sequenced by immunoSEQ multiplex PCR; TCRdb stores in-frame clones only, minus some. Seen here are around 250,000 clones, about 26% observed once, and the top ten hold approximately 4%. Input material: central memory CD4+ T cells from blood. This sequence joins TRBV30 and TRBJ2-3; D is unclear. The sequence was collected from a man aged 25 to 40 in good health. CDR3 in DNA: TGTGCCTGGAGTGTACAAGCGTCCCGCACAGATACGCAGTATTTT. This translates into CAWSVQASRTDTQYF.